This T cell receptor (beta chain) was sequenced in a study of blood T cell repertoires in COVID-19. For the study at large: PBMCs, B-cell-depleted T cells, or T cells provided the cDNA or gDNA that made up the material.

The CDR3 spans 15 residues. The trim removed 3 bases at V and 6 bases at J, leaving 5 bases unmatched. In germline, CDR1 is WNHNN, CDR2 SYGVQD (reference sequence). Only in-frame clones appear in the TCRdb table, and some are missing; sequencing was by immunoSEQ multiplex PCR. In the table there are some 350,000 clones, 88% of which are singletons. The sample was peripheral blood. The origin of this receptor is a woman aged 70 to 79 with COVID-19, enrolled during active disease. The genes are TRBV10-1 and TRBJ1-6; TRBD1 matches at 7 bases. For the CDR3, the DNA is TGCGCCAGCAGTGATAGGGGGCGAAGTAATTCACCCCTCCACTTT. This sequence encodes CASSDRGRSNSPLHF.